This TCR beta chain was captured in a study of blood T cell repertoires in COVID-19. For the study at large: Samples representing acute and convalescent COVID-19 were sourced from the United States, Italy and Spain. PBMCs, B-cell-depleted T cells, or T cells were the source of the cDNA or gDNA that made up the material.

J lost 1 base, V lost 7 bases, and 10 bases had no gene match. The CDR3 length is 15 residues. CDR1 is SQVTM and CDR2 is ANQGSEA in the germline V gene. This clone was seen a few times. The method was immunoSEQ multiplex PCR; TCRdb's version includes in-frame clones alone and lacks a portion of them. This table holds over 150,000 clones, about 86% found once. The receptor comes from an older man with active or convalescent COVID-19. The source material was peripheral blood. The chain couples TRBV29-1 to TRBJ1-1, with 9 nucleotides matching TRBD1. The CDR3 DNA reads as TGCAGCGACGGGACAGGGATCCTATCGAACACTGAAGCTTTCTTT. Protein: CSDGTGILSNTEAFF.